The table lists the clone carrying this T cell receptor beta chain with a few counts. Its antigen is still unknown. Uncontrolled infection, other autoimmune disease, pregnancy or lactation disqualified patients from enrolment. Clinicians diagnosed patients from clinical symptoms, serum thyroxine and TRAb, thyroid ultrasound and orbital computed tomography. This sample was taken from a study of T cells in Graves' hyperthyroidism and ophthalmopathy. Study results and limitations: Clonotypes that were expanded in thyroid above 0.001 mostly appeared in blood too.

Researchers amplified the TCR beta CDR3 regions from RNA transcripts. The HTBI primer set drove a first-round RT-PCR of the TCR CDR3. TCRdb recomputed calls from the multiplex PCR reads with MiXCR, one row per CDR3 protein. The sample contains 650,000 to 800,000 distinct CDR3 sequences, roughly 45% of which appear only once. Germline V gene lookup returns CDR1 SGHKS and CDR2 YYEKEE (reference sequence). This CDR3 has 15 amino acids. Trimming took 1 base from V and 3 from J, leaving 13 bases between them. Sequencing was carried out using peripheral blood or thyroid tissue (not recorded which). This clonotype was obtained from an adult man with Graves' disease, either hyperthyroidism or ophthalmopathy (not recorded which). The J gene is TRBJ1-1, the V gene TRBV5-5; D remains unclear. The chain's CDR3 is CASSLSGVGDTEAFF. As DNA, the CDR3 is TGTGCCAGCAGCTTGAGCGGGGTCGGGGACACTGAAGCTTTCTTT.